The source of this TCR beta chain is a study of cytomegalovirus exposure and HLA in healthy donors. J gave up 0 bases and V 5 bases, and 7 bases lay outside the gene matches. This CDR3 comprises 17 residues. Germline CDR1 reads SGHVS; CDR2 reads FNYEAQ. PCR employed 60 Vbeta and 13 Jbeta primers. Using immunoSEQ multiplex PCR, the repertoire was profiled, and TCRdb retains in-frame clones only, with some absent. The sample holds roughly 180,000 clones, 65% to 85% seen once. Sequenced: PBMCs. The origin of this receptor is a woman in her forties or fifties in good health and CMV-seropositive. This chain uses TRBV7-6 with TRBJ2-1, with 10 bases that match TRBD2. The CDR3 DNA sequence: TGTGCCAGCAGCCACCTTAGCGGGGGGAGCTCCTACAATGAGCAGTTCTTC. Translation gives CASSHLSGGSSYNEQFF.